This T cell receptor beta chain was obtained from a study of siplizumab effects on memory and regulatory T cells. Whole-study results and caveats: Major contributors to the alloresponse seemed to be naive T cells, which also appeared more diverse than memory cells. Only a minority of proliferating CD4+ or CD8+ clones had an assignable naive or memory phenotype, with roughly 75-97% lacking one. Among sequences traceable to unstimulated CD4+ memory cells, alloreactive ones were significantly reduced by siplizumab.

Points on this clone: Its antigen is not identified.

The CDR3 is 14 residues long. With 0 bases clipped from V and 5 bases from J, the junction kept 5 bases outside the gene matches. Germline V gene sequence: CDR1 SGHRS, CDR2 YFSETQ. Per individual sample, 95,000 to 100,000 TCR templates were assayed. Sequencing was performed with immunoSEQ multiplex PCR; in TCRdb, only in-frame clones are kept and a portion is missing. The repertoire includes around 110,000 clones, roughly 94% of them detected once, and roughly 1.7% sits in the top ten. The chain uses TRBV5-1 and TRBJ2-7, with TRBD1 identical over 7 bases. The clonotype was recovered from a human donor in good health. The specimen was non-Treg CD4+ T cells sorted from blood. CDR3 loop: CASSLGTGTDEQYF. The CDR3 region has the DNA TGCGCCAGCAGCTTGGGGACAGGAACTGACGAGCAGTACTTC.